Listed below are T cell receptor beta chains from one sample, sequenced in a study of blood T cell repertoires in COVID-19. Here immunoSEQ multiplex PCR was the method, and the copy in TCRdb shows in-frame clones only, minus some. The sample includes about 62,000 clones, around 84% of them seen just once. The sequenced material came from peripheral blood. These receptor sequences come from a man aged 65 to 85 with acute or convalescent COVID-19. The CDR3 runs from the conserved cysteine through the conserved F or W. The order of the fields is V gene, D gene, J gene, clone size, CDR3 protein, CDR3 DNA. A D gene is named only where the DNA matches it firmly. Part of the rows lack a size; the others show once, few, many or a class for expanded clones.

TRBV7-9	NA	TRBJ1-2	few	CASSLSRGGTFGYTF	TGTGCCAGCAGCTTATCTAGGGGAGGGACCTTTGGCTACACCTTC
TRBV9	TRBD1	TRBJ2-7	NA	CASSVGQGSNEQYF	TGTGCCAGCAGCGTTGGACAGGGGAGCAACGAGCAGTACTTC
TRBV20-1	NA	TRBJ2-2	NA	CSASPFGGWIRTGELFF	TGCAGTGCTAGTCCCTTTGGCGGGTGGATTAGGACCGGGGAGCTGTTTTTT
TRBV3-1/TRBV3-2	NA	TRBJ1-6	NA	CASSQVSGVYNSPLHF	TGTGCCAGCAGCCAAGTGTCCGGGGTATATAATTCACCCCTCCACTTT
TRBV3-1/TRBV3-2	NA	TRBJ1-4	NA	CASSQLVNEKLFF	TGTGCCAGCAGCCAATTAGTAAATGAAAAACTGTTTTTT
TRBV3-1/TRBV3-2	TRBD1	TRBJ2-2	NA	CASRRDRGLGGELFF	TGTGCCAGCAGACGGGACAGGGGGCTTGGCGGGGAGCTGTTTTTT
TRBV7-7	NA	TRBJ2-5	NA	CASSQWGGTGSRQETQYF	TGTGCTAGCAGCCAATGGGGGGGTACAGGGTCGCGGCAAGAGACCCAGTACTTC
TRBV15	NA	TRBJ2-2	NA	CATSRDLNTGELFF	TGTGCCACCAGCAGAGACCTGAACACCGGGGAGCTGTTTTTT
TRBV7-8	TRBD1	TRBJ1-2	NA	CASSATGTGSGYTF	TGTGCCAGCAGCGCTACCGGGACAGGTTCTGGCTACACCTTC
TRBV5-1	NA	TRBJ2-1	NA	CASSLDQGSYNEQFF	TGCGCCAGCAGCTTGGACCAGGGATCGTACAATGAGCAGTTCTTC
TRBV11-2	TRBD1	TRBJ1-4	NA	CASSLQGATNEKLFF	TGTGCCAGCAGCTTACAGGGGGCGACTAATGAAAAACTGTTTTTT
TRBV11-3	TRBD1	TRBJ1-2	NA	CASSSGQGAAGYTF	TGTGCCAGCAGCTCTGGACAGGGGGCAGCTGGCTACACCTTC
TRBV6-5	NA	TRBJ1-2	NA	CASRTSGGRDHGYTF	TGTGCCAGCAGAACATCGGGAGGGCGGGATCATGGCTACACCTTC
TRBV10-3	NA	TRBJ1-6	NA	CAISFAGASSGGSPLHF	TGTGCCATCAGTTTCGCCGGGGCCTCCTCGGGAGGTTCACCCCTCCACTTT
TRBV20-1	NA	TRBJ2-6	NA	CSAQGANVLTF	TGCAGTGCTCAAGGGGCCAACGTCCTGACTTTC
TRBV3-1/TRBV3-2	NA	TRBJ2-5	NA	CASSSGGRGVETQYF	TGTGCCAGCAGCTCCGGGGGGCGCGGGGTAGAGACCCAGTACTTC
TRBV6-5	NA	TRBJ2-2	NA	CASSYVRGPGELFF	TGTGCCAGCAGTTACGTAAGGGGCCCCGGGGAGCTGTTTTTT
TRBV5-1	NA	TRBJ1-1	few	CASSLDSQHGTEAFF	TGCGCCAGCAGCTTGGACAGCCAGCACGGCACTGAAGCTTTCTTT
TRBV23-1	TRBD1	TRBJ1-4	NA	CASSQPGQAEKLFF	TGCGCCAGCAGTCAGCCGGGACAGGCAGAAAAACTGTTTTTT
TRBV7-7	TRBD2	TRBJ2-2	few	CASSRSGRAGTGELFF	TGTGCTAGCAGTCGTAGCGGGAGGGCCGGCACCGGGGAGCTGTTTTTT
TRBV5-1	NA	TRBJ2-1	NA	CASSDQGFSYNEQFF	TGCGCCAGCAGCGATCAGGGTTTCTCCTACAATGAGCAGTTCTTC
TRBV5-1	TRBD1	TRBJ2-3	NA	CASSRSRGLTHTQYF	TGCGCCAGCAGCCGGAGCAGGGGGCTAACCCATACGCAGTATTTT
TRBV5-4	TRBD2	TRBJ2-7	NA	CASSLAPLTSGDVSYEQYF	TGTGCCAGCAGCTTGGCCCCCTTGACTAGCGGGGATGTATCCTACGAGCAGTACTTC
TRBV6-5	NA	TRBJ1-1	few	CASSLTGTEAFF	TGTGCCAGCAGCCTTACAGGGACTGAAGCTTTCTTT
TRBV9	NA	TRBJ1-5	NA	CASSVGSGENQPQHF	TGTGCCAGCAGCGTAGGGTCCGGGGAAAATCAGCCCCAGCATTTT
TRBV24-1	TRBD1	TRBJ2-1	NA	CATSGGQVTSYNEQFF	TGTGCCACCAGTGGGGGACAGGTGACCTCCTACAATGAGCAGTTCTTC
TRBV6-5	TRBD1	TRBJ2-7	NA	CASKTGTGGPEQYF	TGTGCCAGCAAAACCGGGACAGGGGGCCCCGAGCAGTACTTC
TRBV5-1	TRBD1	TRBJ2-2	NA	CATRPTGAYTGELFF	TGCGCCACCAGACCAACAGGGGCCTACACCGGGGAGCTGTTTTTT
TRBV6-5	NA	TRBJ1-1	NA	CASSYGEGNTEAFF	TGTGCCAGCAGTTACGGGGAGGGGAACACTGAAGCTTTCTTT
TRBV5-1	NA	TRBJ2-3	NA	CASSRDSPTDTQYF	TGCGCCAGCAGCCGTGACAGCCCCACAGATACGCAGTATTTT
TRBV30	NA	TRBJ2-7	once	CAWTTGLAGYEQYF	TGTGCCTGGACGACAGGATTAGCTGGCTACGAGCAGTACTTC
TRBV5-1	NA	TRBJ2-5	NA	CASSLGDSEGQTQYF	TGCGCCAGCAGCTTGGGGGACTCCGAGGGTCAGACCCAGTACTTC
TRBV5-4	TRBD1	TRBJ1-4	NA	CASSSRQGTNEKLFF	TGTGCCAGCAGCTCAAGACAGGGAACTAATGAAAAACTGTTTTTT
TRBV10-3	TRBD2	TRBJ2-1	NA	CATGTSGGGNEQFF	TGTGCCACCGGGACTAGCGGGGGAGGGAATGAGCAGTTCTTC
TRBV2	NA	TRBJ2-5	NA	CASSVSPETQYF	TGTGCCAGCAGTGTGAGCCCAGAGACCCAGTACTTC
TRBV20-1	TRBD2	TRBJ2-7	NA	CSASETSGRLYEQYF	TGCAGTGCTAGTGAGACTAGCGGGAGACTTTACGAGCAGTACTTC
TRBV18	NA	TRBJ2-5	few	CASSPSRETQYF	TGTGCCAGCTCACCGTCTCGAGAGACCCAGTACTTC
TRBV10-3	NA	TRBJ1-2	NA	CAIRGGGSLAYGYTF	TGTGCCATCAGGGGGGGCGGGAGCCTTGCCTATGGCTACACCTTC
TRBV12-3/TRBV12-4	TRBD1	TRBJ1-6	NA	CASTALTGSPLHF	TGTGCCAGCACCGCTTTGACAGGGTCACCCCTCCACTTT
TRBV24-1	NA	TRBJ2-7	NA	CATSDPRGKGTYEQYF	TGTGCCACCAGTGACCCCCGAGGGAAGGGAACCTACGAGCAGTACTTC
TRBV12-3/TRBV12-4	NA	TRBJ1-5	NA	CASREEGNQPQHF	TGTGCCAGCAGGGAGGAGGGCAATCAGCCCCAGCATTTT
TRBV6-5	NA	TRBJ1-2	once	CASSYTANYGYTF	TGTGCCAGCAGTTACACCGCGAACTATGGCTACACCTTC